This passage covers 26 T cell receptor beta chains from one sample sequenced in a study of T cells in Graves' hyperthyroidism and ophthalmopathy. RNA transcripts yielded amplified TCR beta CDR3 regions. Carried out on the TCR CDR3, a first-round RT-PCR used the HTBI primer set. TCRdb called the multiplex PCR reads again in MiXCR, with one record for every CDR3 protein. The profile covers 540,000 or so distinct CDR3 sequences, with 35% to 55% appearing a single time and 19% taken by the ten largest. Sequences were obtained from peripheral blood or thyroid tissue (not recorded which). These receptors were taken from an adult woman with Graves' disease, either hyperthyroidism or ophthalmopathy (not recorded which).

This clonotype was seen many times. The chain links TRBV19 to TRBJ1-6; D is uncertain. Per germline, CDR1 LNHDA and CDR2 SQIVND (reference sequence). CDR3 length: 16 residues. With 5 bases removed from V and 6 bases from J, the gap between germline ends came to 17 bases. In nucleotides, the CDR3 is TGTGCCAGTAGTTTTCCGCCGGGGAGCGGTAATTCACCCCTCCACTTT. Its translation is CASSFPPGSGNSPLHF.

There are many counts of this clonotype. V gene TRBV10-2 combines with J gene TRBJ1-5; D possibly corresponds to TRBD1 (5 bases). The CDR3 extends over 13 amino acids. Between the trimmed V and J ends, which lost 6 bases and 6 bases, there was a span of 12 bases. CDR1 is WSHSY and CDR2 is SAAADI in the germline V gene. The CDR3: CASRDTRGQPQHF. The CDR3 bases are TGCGCCAGCAGAGATACTAGGGGTCAGCCCCAGCATTTT.

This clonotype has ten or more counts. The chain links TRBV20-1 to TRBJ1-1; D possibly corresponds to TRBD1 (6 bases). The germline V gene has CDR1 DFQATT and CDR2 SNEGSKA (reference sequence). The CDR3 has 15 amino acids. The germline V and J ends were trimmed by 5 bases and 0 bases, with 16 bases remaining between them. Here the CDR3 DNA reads TGCAGTGCTTCAACAGGGATGGAGATGAACACTGAAGCTTTCTTT. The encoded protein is CSASTGMEMNTEAFF.

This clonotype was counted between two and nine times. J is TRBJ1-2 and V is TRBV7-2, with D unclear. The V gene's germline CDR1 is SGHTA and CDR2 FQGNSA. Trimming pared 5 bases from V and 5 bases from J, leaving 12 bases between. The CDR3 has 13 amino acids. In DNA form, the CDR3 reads TGTGCCAGCAGCGCGCTCGGGAATTATGGCTACACCTTC. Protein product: CASSALGNYGYTF.

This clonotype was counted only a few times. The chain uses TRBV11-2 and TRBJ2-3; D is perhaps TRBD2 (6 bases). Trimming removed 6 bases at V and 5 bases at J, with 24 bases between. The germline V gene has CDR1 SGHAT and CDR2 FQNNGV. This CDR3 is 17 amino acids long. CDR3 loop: CASSSGGVWGREDTQYF. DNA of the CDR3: TGTGCCAGCAGTTCCGGCGGGGTGTGGGGTCGAGAAGATACGCAGTATTTT. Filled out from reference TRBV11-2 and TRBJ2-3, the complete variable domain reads EAGVAQSPRYKIIEKRQSVAFWCNPISGHATLYWYQQILGQGPKLLIQFQNNGVVDDSQLPKDRFSAERLKGVDSTLKIQPAKLEDSAVYLCASSSGGVWGREDTQYFGPGTRLTVL.

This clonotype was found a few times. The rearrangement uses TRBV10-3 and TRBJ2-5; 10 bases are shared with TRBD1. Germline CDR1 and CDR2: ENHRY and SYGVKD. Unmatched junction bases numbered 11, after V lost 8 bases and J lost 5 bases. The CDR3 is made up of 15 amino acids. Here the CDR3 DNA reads TGTGCCATCGTCCCGGGACAGGGGATGATGGAGACCCAGTACTTC. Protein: CAIVPGQGMMETQYF.

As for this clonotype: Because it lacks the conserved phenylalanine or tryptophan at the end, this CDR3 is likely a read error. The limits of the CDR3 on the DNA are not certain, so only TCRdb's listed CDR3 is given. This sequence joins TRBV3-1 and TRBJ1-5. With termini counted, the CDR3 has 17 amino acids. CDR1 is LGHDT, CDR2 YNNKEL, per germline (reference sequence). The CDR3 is CAISQDMFNREALSGDL.

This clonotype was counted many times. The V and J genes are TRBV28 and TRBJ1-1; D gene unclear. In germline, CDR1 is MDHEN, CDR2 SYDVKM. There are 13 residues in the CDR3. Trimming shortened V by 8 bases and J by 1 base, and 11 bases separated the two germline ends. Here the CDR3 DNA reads TGTGCCAGCTGTACAACGGGGAACACTGAAGCTTTCTTT. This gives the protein CASCTTGNTEAFF.

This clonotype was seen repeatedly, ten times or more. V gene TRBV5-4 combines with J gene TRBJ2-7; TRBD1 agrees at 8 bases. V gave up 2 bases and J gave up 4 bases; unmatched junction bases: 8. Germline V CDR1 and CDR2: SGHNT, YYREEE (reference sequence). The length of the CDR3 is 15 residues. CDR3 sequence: CASSFFVGQDYEQYF. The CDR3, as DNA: TGTGCCAGCAGCTTCTTCGTGGGACAGGATTACGAGCAGTACTTC.

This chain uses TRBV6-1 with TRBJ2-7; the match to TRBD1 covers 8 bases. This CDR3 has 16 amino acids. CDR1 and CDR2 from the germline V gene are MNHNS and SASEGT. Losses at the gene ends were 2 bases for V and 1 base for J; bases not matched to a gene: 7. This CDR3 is CASSEIGQGGSYEQYF. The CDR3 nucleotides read TGTGCCAGCAGTGAAATAGGACAGGGTGGATCCTACGAGCAGTACTTC.

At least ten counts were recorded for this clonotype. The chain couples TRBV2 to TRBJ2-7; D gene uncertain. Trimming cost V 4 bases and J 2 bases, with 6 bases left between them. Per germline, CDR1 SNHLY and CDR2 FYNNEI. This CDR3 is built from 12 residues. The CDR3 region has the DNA TGTGCCAGCAGTGGGGAAACCTACGAGCAGTACTTC. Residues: CASSGETYEQYF.

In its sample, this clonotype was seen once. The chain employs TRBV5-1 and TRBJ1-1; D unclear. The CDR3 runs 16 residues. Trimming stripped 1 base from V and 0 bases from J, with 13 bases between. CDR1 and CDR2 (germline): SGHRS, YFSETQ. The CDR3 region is CASSLRIVKLNTEAFF. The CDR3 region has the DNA TGCGCCAGCAGCTTGAGGATTGTTAAATTGAACACTGAAGCTTTCTTT.

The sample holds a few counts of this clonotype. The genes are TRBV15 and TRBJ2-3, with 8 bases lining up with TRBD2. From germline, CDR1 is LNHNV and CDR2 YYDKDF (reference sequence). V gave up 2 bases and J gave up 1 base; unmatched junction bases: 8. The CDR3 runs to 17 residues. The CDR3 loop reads CATSRPSGRGGTDTQYF. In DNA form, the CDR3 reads TGTGCCACCAGCAGACCAAGCGGGAGAGGAGGCACAGATACGCAGTATTTT.

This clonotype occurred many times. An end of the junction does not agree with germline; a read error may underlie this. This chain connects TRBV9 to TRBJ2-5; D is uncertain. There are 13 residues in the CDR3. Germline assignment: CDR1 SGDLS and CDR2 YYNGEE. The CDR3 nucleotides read TGTGCCAGCAGCCCACGATACTCAGAGGCCCAGTACTTC. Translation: CASSPRYSEAQYF.

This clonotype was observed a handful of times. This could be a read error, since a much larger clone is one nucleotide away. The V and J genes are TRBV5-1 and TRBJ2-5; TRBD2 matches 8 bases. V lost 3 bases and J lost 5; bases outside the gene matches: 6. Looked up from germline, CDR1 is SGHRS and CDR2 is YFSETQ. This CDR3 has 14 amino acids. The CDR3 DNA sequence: TGCGCCAGCAGCTCGGGGACTAGTCGGGAGACCCAGTACTTC. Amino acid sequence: CASSSGTSRETQYF.

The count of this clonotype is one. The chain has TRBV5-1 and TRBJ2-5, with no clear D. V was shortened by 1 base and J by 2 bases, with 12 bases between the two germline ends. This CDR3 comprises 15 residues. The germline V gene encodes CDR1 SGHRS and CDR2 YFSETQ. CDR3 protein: CASSLSVIRQETQYF. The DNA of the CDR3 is TGCGCCAGCAGCTTGAGCGTTATACGGCAAGAGACCCAGTACTTC.

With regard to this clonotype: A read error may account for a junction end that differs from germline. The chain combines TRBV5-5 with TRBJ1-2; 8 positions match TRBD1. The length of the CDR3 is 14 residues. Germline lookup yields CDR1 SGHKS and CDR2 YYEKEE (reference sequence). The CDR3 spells CASALLQTGDGYTF. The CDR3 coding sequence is TGCGCCAGCGCGCTACTCCAGACAGGGGATGGCTACACCTTC.

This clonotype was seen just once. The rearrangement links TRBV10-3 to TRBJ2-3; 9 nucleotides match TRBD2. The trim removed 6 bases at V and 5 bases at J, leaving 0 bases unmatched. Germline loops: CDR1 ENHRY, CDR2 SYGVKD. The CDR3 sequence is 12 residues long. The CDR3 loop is CAIRTSGDTQYF. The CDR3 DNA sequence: TGTGCCATCAGGACTAGCGGAGATACGCAGTATTTT.

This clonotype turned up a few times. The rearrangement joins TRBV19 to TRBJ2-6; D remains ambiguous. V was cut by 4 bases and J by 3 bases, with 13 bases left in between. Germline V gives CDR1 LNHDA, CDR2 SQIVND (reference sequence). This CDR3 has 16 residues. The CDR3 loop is CASSRRYRFGANVLTF. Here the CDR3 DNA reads TGTGCCAGTAGTAGGCGGTATAGGTTTGGGGCCAACGTCCTGACTTTC.

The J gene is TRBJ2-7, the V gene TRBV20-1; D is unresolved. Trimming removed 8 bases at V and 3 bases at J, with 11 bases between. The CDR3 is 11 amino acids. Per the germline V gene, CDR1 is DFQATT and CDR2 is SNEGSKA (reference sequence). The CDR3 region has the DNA TGCAGTTACTCGTCCTTCTACGAGCAGTACTTC. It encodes CSYSSFYEQYF.

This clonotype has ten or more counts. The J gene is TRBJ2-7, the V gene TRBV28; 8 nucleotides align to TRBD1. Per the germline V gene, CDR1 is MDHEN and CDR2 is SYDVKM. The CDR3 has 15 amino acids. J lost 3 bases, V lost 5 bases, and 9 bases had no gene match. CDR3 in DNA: TGTGCCAGCAGTGGCGGGACAGGACCGTTCTACGAGCAGTACTTC. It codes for CASSGGTGPFYEQYF.

The CDR3 here is CASSIAGTVNTEAFF. Written as DNA, the CDR3 is TGTGCCAGTAGTATTGCAGGGACGGTGAACACTGAAGCTTTCTTT. The chain employs TRBV19 and TRBJ1-1, with a weak D call TRBD1 (5 bases). The CDR3 runs 15 residues. Looked up from germline, CDR1 is LNHDA and CDR2 is SQIVND (reference sequence). Deletions cut 3 bases from V and 0 bases from J, with 11 bases between.

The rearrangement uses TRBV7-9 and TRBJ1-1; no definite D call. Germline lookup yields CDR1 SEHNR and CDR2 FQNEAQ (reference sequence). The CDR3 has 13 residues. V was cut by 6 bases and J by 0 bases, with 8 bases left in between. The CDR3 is CASSHGLNTEAFF. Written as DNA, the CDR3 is TGTGCCAGCAGTCACGGACTGAACACTGAAGCTTTCTTT.

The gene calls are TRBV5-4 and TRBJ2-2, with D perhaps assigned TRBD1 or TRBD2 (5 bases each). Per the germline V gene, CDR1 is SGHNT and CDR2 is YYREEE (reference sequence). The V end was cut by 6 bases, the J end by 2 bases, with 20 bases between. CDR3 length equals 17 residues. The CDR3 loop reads CASTVGVGAQNTGELFF. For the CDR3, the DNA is TGTGCCAGCACCGTGGGGGTTGGGGCGCAAAACACCGGGGAGCTGTTTTTT.

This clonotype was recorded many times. CDR3 sequence: CASSLMTRETQYF. In nucleotides, the CDR3 is TGTGCCAGCAGCTTAATGACGAGGGAGACCCAGTACTTC. The chain has TRBV7-2 and TRBJ2-5; D unclear. Trimming cost V 2 bases and J 5 bases, with 9 bases left between them. Germline V lookup: CDR1 SGHTA, CDR2 FQGNSA. The CDR3 is 13 residues long.

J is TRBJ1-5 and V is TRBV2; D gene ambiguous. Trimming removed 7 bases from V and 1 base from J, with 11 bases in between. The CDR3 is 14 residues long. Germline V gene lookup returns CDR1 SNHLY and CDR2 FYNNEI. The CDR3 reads CASMASGSNQPQHF. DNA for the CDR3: TGTGCCAGCATGGCTAGCGGGAGCAATCAGCCCCAGCATTTT. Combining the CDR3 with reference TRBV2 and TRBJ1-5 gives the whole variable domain EPEVTQTPSHQVTQMGQEVILRCVPISNHLYFYWYRQILGQKVEFLVSFYNNEISEKSEIFDDQFSVERPDGSNFTLKIRSTKLEDSAMYFCASMASGSNQPQHFGDGTRLSIL.